Listed here are 8 T cell receptor beta chains from one sample, sequenced in a study of CD8 T cells in ankylosing spondylitis (dated by TCRdb to 2016 to 2017). The paper's findings and limits, for the study overall: Blood from ankylosing spondylitis patients appeared to be characterized by a TCR beta motif composed of 7 to 9 highly homologous amino acid variants.

Libraries were prepared through 5' RACE. Sequencing relied on an Illumina HiSeq 2500. TCRdb ran its own pipeline on the public reads, namely fastp trimming at Q25 and MiXCR clone calling, and kept in-frame beta chains. Rows matching on CDR3 protein sequence are summarized as one entry with the most common DNA and genes. Recorded for this sample are about 500,000 distinct CDR3 sequences; roughly an eighth of them occurred a single time. Under 7.5% of the sample comes from the top ten. Their recognized antigens are unknown. The sample was blood, either unsorted or a sorted T cell fraction (not recorded which). The receptors derive from a male donor with ankylosing spondylitis.

The sample holds many counts of this clonotype. J is TRBJ2-5 and V is TRBV5-1; tentative D call: TRBD1 (6 bases). The CDR3 length is 15 residues. Germline CDR1 is SGHRS and CDR2 is YFSETQ. V shed 1 base and J shed 0 bases, with 10 bases lying between them. CDR3 sequence: CASSLRAGDQETQYF. The DNA for the CDR3 is TGCGCCAGCAGCTTGAGGGCAGGGGACCAAGAGACCCAGTACTTC.

CDR3 sequence: CASKLRDRGEAFF. The CDR3 region has the DNA TGTGCCAGCAAACTCCGGGACAGGGGCGAAGCTTTCTTT. This chain connects TRBV2 to TRBJ1-1, with 10 positions matching TRBD1. Looked up from germline, CDR1 is SNHLY and CDR2 is FYNNEI. V lost 7 bases to trimming and J lost 8 bases; unmatched junction nucleotides: 7. This CDR3 contains 13 residues.

This chain links TRBV20-1 with TRBJ2-1; the D gene is possibly TRBD2 (6 bases). Looked up from germline, CDR1 is DFQATT and CDR2 is SNEGSKA (reference sequence). Trimming removed 6 bases from V and 7 bases from J, with 19 bases in between. The CDR3 has 14 amino acids. CDR3 in DNA: TGCAGTGCGAGGAGGACTAATGGATTTAATGAGCAGTTCTTC. It encodes CSARRTNGFNEQFF.

This clonotype occurred many times. This chain uses TRBV12-3 or TRBV12-4 with TRBJ2-7; the D call may be TRBD1 or TRBD2 (6 bases each). This CDR3 comprises 14 residues. V shed 1 base and J shed 7 bases, with 14 bases lying between them. The CDR3 bases are TGTGCCAGCAGTTTAGTGGGGGGCCTGGAGGAGCAGTACTTC. As protein: CASSLVGGLEEQYF.

V and J are TRBV5-5 and TRBJ2-1, with 10 bases fitting TRBD1. The trim removed 5 bases at V and 7 bases at J, leaving 6 bases unmatched. Germline assignment: CDR1 SGHKS and CDR2 YYEKEE (reference sequence). This CDR3 comprises 14 residues. Written as DNA, the CDR3 is TGTGCCAGCAGGGCGACAGGGGGCAAAAATGAGCAGTTCTTC. This encodes CASRATGGKNEQFF.

In this sample, this clonotype turned up a few times. V and J are TRBV2 and TRBJ1-1, with D unclear. The germline V and J ends were trimmed by 7 bases and 0 bases, with 9 bases remaining between them. Germline V gene data show CDR1 as SNHLY and CDR2 as FYNNEI. CDR3 size: 13 residues. The CDR3 DNA follows: TGTGCCAGCATCCGGGCCGTGAACACTGAAGCTTTCTTT. Translation gives CASIRAVNTEAFF.

This clonotype was seen only a few times. The V and J genes are TRBV20-1 and TRBJ1-2; TRBD1 is a possible D gene (6 bases). V shed 0 bases and J shed 2 bases, with 10 bases lying between them. The CDR3 is 14 residues long. Germline V CDR1 and CDR2: DFQATT, SNEGSKA (reference sequence). The CDR3 spells CSAREGHRNYGYTF. The CDR3 DNA is TGCAGTGCTAGAGAGGGACACCGAAACTATGGCTACACCTTC.

In its sample, this clonotype was seen a few times. The rearrangement links TRBV5-1 to TRBJ1-2; D is uncertain. The length of the CDR3 is 15 residues. CDR1 and CDR2 (germline): SGHRS, YFSETQ. Trimming took 4 bases from V and 4 from J, leaving 17 bases between them. The CDR3 sequence: CASSPTEGRGYGYTF. The CDR3 DNA reads TGCGCCAGCAGCCCCACTGAAGGGAGAGGCTATGGCTACACCTTC. The variable domain in full, completed from reference TRBV5-1 and TRBJ1-2, reads KAGVTQTPRYLIKTRGQQVTLSCSPISGHRSVSWYQQTPGQGLQFLFEYFSETQRNKGNFPGRFSGRQFSNSRSEMNVSTLELGDSALYLCASSPTEGRGYGYTFGSGTRLTVV.